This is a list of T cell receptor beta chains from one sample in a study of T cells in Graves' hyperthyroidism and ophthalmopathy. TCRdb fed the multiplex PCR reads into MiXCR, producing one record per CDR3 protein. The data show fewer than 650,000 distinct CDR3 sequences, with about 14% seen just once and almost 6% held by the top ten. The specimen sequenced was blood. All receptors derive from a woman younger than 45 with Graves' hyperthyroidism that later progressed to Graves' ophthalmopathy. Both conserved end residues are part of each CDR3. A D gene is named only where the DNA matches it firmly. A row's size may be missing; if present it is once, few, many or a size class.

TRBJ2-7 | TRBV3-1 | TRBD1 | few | CASSQGYRTGNPLYEQYF | TGTGCCAGCAGCCAAGGATACCGGACAGGGAATCCCCTTTACGAGCAGTACTTC
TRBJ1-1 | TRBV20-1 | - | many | CSARNSFLNTEAFF | TGCAGTGCTAGGAACAGCTTCCTGAACACTGAAGCTTTCTTT
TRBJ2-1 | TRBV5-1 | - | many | CASSFNTYRIVGNEQFF | TGCGCCAGCAGCTTTAATACCTACAGAATCGTGGGCAATGAGCAGTTCTTC
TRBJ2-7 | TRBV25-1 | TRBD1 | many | CASTDRDRLGEQYF | TGTGCCAGTACGGACAGGGATCGTCTAGGCGAGCAGTACTTC
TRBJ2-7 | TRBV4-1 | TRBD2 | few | CASTRLAGGEYEQYF | TGCGCCAGCACCCGACTAGCGGGAGGGGAATACGAGCAGTACTTC
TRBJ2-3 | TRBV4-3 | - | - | CASSQVGSTDTQYF | TGCGCCAGCAGCCAAGTGGGATCCACAGATACGCAGTATTTT
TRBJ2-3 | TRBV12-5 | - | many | CASLGSSTDTQYF | TGTGCTAGCCTCGGAAGCAGCACAGATACGCAGTATTTT
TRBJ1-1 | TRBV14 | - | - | CASSQDFRTEAFF | TGTGCCAGCAGCCAAGATTTCAGGACTGAAGCTTTCTTT
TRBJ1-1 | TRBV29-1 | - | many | CGGLHTEAFF | TGCGGGGGGTTACACACTGAAGCTTTCTTT
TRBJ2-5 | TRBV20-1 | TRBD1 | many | CSASDRGETQYF | TGCAGTGCTTCAGACAGGGGGGAGACCCAGTACTTC
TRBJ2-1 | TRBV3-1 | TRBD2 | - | CASSQPSGGDEFF | TGTGCCAGCAGCCAACCTTCCGGGGGGGATGAGTTCTTC
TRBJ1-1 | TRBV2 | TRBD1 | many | CASSRDRGGDTEAFF | TGTGCCAGCAGCCGGGACAGGGGGGGGGACACTGAAGCTTTCTTT
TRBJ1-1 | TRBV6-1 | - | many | CASKNGQLVVRDTEAFF | TGTGCCAGCAAAAATGGACAGCTCGTCGTTCGGGACACTGAAGCTTTCTTT
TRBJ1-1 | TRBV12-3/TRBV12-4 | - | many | CASSLAEGWTTEAFF | TGTGCCAGCAGTTTAGCGGAGGGGTGGACCACTGAAGCTTTCTTT
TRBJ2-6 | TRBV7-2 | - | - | CASSLVAGVSGANVLTF | TGTGCCAGCAGCTTAGTGGCTGGAGTCTCTGGGGCCAACGTCCTGACTTTC
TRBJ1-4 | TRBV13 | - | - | CASSLGGTYEKLFF | TGTGCCAGCAGCTTAGGAGGGACGTATGAAAAACTGTTTTTT
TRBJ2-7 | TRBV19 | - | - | CASSPTAISYEQYF | TGTGCCAGTAGTCCGACAGCAATCTCCTACGAGCAGTACTTC
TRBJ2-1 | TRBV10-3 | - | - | CAISPRGTINDEQFF | TGTGCCATCAGCCCCAGGGGTACCATTAACGATGAGCAGTTCTTC
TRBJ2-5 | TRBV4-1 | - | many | CASSQDRGPETQYF | TGCGCCAGCAGCCAAGACCGGGGGCCAGAGACCCAGTACTTC
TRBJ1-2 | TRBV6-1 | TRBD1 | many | CASSSTGDYGYTF | TGTGCCAGCAGCTCTACAGGGGACTATGGCTACACCTTC
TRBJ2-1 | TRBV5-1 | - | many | CASTGANEQFF | TGCGCCAGCACGGGCGCGAATGAGCAGTTCTTC
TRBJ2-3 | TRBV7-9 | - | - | CATKRESTDTQYF | TGTGCCACCAAGCGAGAGAGCACAGATACGCAGTATTTT
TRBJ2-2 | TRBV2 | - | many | CASTPGLNTGELFF | TGTGCCAGCACTCCGGGCCTCAACACCGGGGAGCTGTTTTTT
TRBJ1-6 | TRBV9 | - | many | CASSVAPARDNSPLHF | TGTGCCAGCAGCGTAGCCCCGGCCAGGGATAATTCACCCCTCCACTTT
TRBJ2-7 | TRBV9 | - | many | CASSVEGRGPYEQYF | TGTGCCAGCAGCGTAGAGGGAAGGGGCCCCTACGAGCAGTACTTC
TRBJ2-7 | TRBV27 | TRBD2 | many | CASSSGTTTYEQYF | TGTGCCAGCAGTTCTGGGACTACTACCTACGAGCAGTACTTC
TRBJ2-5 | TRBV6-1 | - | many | CASSPDRIETQYF | TGTGCCAGCAGCCCTGACAGGATCGAGACCCAGTACTTC
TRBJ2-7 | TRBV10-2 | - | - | CASSEGVLEQYF | TGCGCCAGCAGTGAGGGGGTTCTCGAGCAGTACTTC
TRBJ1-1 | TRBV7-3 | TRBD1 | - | CASSPGQGATFF | TGTGCCAGCAGCCCTGGACAGGGGGCTACTTTCTTT
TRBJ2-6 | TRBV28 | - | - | CATNGGSSGANVLTF | TGTGCCACCAACGGCGGGTCCTCTGGGGCCAACGTCCTGACTTTC
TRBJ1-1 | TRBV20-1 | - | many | CSARDRRLTMNTEAFF | TGCAGTGCTAGAGATCGGCGATTAACTATGAACACTGAAGCTTTCTTT
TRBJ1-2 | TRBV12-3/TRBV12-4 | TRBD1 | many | CASSPTGTGSGYTF | TGTGCCAGCAGCCCCACCGGGACAGGTTCCGGCTACACCTTC
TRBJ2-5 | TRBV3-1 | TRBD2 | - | CASSQLGLAGSLQETQYF | TGTGCCAGCAGCCAACTCGGACTAGCGGGGAGTCTACAAGAGACCCAGTACTTC
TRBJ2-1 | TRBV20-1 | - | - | CSARDLGSKIEYNEQFF | TGCAGTGCTAGAGATTTGGGCTCAAAGATAGAATACAATGAGCAGTTCTTC
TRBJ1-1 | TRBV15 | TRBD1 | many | CATSRDDRATEAFF | TGTGCCACCAGCAGAGACGACAGGGCTACTGAAGCTTTCTTT
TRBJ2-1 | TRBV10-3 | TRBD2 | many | CAISGLAGEDEQFF | TGTGCCATCAGCGGACTAGCGGGAGAGGATGAGCAGTTCTTC
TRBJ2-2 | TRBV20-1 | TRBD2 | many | CSTLAGGPSGELFF | TGCAGCACCCTAGCGGGAGGCCCTAGCGGGGAGCTGTTTTTT
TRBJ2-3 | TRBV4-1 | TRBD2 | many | CASSRPGTRPPTDTQYF | TGCGCCAGCAGCCGTCCCGGGACTAGACCACCCACAGATACGCAGTATTTT
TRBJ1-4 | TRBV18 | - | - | CASSPRGAAEKLFF | TGTGCCAGCTCACCAAGGGGAGCAGCTGAAAAACTGTTTTTT
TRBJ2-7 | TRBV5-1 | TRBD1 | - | CASTEQGAREQYF | TGCGCCAGCACGGAACAGGGGGCGCGTGAGCAGTACTTC
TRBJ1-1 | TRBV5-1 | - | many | CASSLAGSKEAFF | TGCGCCAGCAGCTTGGCGGGCAGTAAGGAAGCTTTCTTT
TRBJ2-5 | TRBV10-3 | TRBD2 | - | CAISEGTSGRGRFYF | TGTGCCATCAGTGAGGGGACTAGCGGGAGGGGTCGATTTTACTTC
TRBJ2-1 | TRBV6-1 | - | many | CASRKENNEQFF | TGTGCCAGCAGGAAAGAGAACAATGAGCAGTTCTTC
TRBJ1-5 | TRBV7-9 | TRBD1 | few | CASSAQGVGNQPQHF | TGTGCCAGCAGCGCCCAGGGGGTTGGCAATCAGCCCCAGCATTTT
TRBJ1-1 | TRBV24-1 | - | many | CATSGPSGNGMNTEAFF | TGTGCCACCAGTGGCCCTTCAGGGAATGGGATGAACACTGAAGCTTTCTTT
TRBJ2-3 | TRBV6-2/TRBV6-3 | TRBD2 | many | CASSYSTSADTQYF | TGTGCCAGCAGTTACTCGACTAGCGCAGATACGCAGTATTTT
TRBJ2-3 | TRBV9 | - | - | CASSVLGRADTQYF | TGTGCCAGCAGCGTTCTGGGCCGGGCAGATACGCAGTATTTT
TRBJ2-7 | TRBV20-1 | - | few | CSAVGGLDEQYF | TGCAGTGCTGTTGGAGGACTGGACGAGCAGTACTTC
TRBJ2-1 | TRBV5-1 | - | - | CASSLGRLPPPSHNEQFF | TGCGCCAGCAGCTTGGGGCGGTTACCCCCGCCCTCCCACAATGAGCAGTTCTTC
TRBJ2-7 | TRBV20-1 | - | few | CSARRPNVDEQYF | TGCAGTGCTAGACGGCCCAACGTAGACGAGCAGTACTTC
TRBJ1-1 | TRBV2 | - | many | CASGQQWRGGVNTEAFF | TGTGCCAGCGGACAGCAGTGGCGGGGGGGAGTGAACACTGAAGCTTTCTTT
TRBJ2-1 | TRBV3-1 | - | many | CASSQDRPGGEQFF | TGTGCCAGCAGCCAAGATCGTCCAGGTGGCGAGCAGTTCTTC
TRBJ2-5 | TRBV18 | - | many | CASSPPYYQETQYF | TGTGCCAGCTCACCACCCTATTACCAAGAGACCCAGTACTTC
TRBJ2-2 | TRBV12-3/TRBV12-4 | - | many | CASSPDPGELFF | TGTGCCAGCAGTCCCGATCCCGGGGAGCTGTTTTTT